One T cell receptor (beta chain) is described in this entry. Authors' data handling: For nucleated cells, counts were estimated from reference gene primer amplification. Measured with immunoSEQ multiplex PCR; TCRdb has only the in-frame clones, and not every one. Clone size and V and J calls were adopted from that table, with D and trimming inferred from the DNA. The table lists around 160,000 clones, approximately 86% of them singletons, with roughly 7.8% in the top ten. The sample originates from a study of blood T cell repertoires in COVID-19. Across the whole study: From the United States, Italy and Spain came samples of acute and convalescent COVID-19. T cells, B-cell-depleted T cells, or PBMCs supplied cDNA or gDNA.

Deletions cut 5 bases from V and 4 bases from J, with 12 bases between. The CDR3 has 14 residues. Germline CDR1 and CDR2: MDHEN and SYDVKM. The chain employs TRBV28 and TRBJ1-3; D is undetermined. The sequence came from a man between 60 and 75 years old with acute or convalescent COVID-19. Sequencing input: peripheral blood. The chain's CDR3 is CASSPTALGNTIYF. The CDR3 region has the DNA TGTGCCAGCAGTCCCACAGCCCTGGGAAACACCATATATTTT. Based on the CDR3 plus reference TRBV28 and TRBJ1-3, the full variable domain is DVKVTQSSRYLVKRTGEKVFLECVQDMDHENMFWYRQDPGLGLRLIYFSYDVKMKEKGDIPEGYSVSREKKERFSLILESASTNQTSMYLCASSPTALGNTIYFGEGSWLTVV.